Following are 14 T cell receptor beta chains from one sample sequenced in a study of long-term antiretroviral therapy in people with HIV. Survey level was the resolution at which the v3.0 immunoSEQ assay ran. Clones were read by immunoSEQ multiplex PCR, and TCRdb kept only the in-frame ones, dropping some. Of some 31,000 clones in the sample, roughly 79% were seen once. This specimen was unsorted PBMCs, taken 3.1 years after starting antiretroviral therapy. All receptors come from a woman in her forties or fifties with HIV.

This clone was observed a handful of times. Written as DNA, the CDR3 is TGTGCCAGCAGCACCGGGACCGAAACCTATGGCTACACCTTC. Translation gives CASSTGTETYGYTF. The chain employs TRBV5-5 and TRBJ1-2, with D maybe TRBD1 (5 bases). Trimming shortened V by 4 bases and J by 4 bases, and 14 bases separated the two germline ends. Germline lookup yields CDR1 SGHKS and CDR2 YYEKEE (reference sequence). This CDR3 has 14 amino acids.

The chain joins TRBV2 to TRBJ1-4, with D unclear. Trimming removed 11 bases from V and 7 bases from J, with 11 bases in between. The CDR3 consists of 11 residues. CDR1 is SNHLY, CDR2 FYNNEI, per germline. The CDR3 sequence: CARASGEKLFF. The CDR3, as DNA: TGTGCCCGGGCGTCGGGTGAAAAACTGTTTTTT.

The genes are TRBV11-3 and TRBJ2-1, with D possibly TRBD1 on 6 matching bases. This CDR3 contains 14 residues. The V end was cut by 3 bases, the J end by 3 bases, with 9 bases between. The germline V gene encodes CDR1 SGHNT and CDR2 YENEEA. In DNA form, the CDR3 reads TGTGCCAGCAGCTTCCAAGGGGGCTACAATGAGCAGTTCTTC. Its protein is CASSFQGGYNEQFF.

This chain joins TRBV6-5 and TRBJ1-2, with D tentatively TRBD1 (6 bases). Germline V gene data show CDR1 as MNHEY and CDR2 as SVGAGI. The CDR3 has 15 amino acids. V was clipped by 5 bases and J by 3 bases, with 16 bases between them. The CDR3 is CASSPSPGGYYGYTF. Here the CDR3 DNA reads TGTGCCAGCAGTCCCTCGCCCGGGGGCTACTATGGCTACACCTTC.

This clone was observed once. The gene calls are TRBV14 and TRBJ2-1; D remains ambiguous. Germline lookup yields CDR1 SGHDN and CDR2 FVKESK. This CDR3 has 11 residues. Deletions cut 3 bases from V and 8 bases from J, with 5 bases between. The CDR3 reads CASSHTYEQFF. The CDR3 nucleotides are TGTGCCAGCAGCCACACGTATGAGCAGTTCTTC. The full variable domain, in which reference TRBV14 and TRBJ2-1 provide the parts outside the CDR3, is EAGVTQFPSHSVIEKGQTVTLRCDPISGHDNLYWYRRVMGKEIKFLLHFVKESKQDESGMPNNRFLAERTGGTYSTLKVQPAELEDSGVYFCASSHTYEQFFGPGTRLTVL.

The chain couples TRBV30 to TRBJ1-4; D possibly corresponds to TRBD1 (6 bases). V lost 3 bases, J lost 5 bases, and 16 bases lay in between. Germline CDR1 and CDR2: GTSNPN and SVGIG (reference sequence). The CDR3 is 15 residues long. The CDR3: CAWSAYRAQNEKLFF. The CDR3 DNA follows: TGTGCCTGGAGCGCCTACAGGGCGCAGAATGAAAAACTGTTTTTT.

This clone was seen once. V and J are TRBV6-5 and TRBJ2-1; the D is unclear. Germline V gene lookup returns CDR1 MNHEY and CDR2 SVGAGI. The CDR3 covers 11 residues. V was shortened by 4 bases and J by 6 bases, with 4 bases between the two germline ends. The CDR3 DNA sequence: TGTGCCAGCAGTTCGGGCAATGAGCAGTTCTTC. It encodes CASSSGNEQFF.

In DNA form, the CDR3 reads TGTGCCAGCAGCCGCGATCCGGGACAGGGGATTTACGAGCAGTACTTC. Amino acid sequence: CASSRDPGQGIYEQYF. The rearrangement links TRBV14 to TRBJ2-7; the match to TRBD1 covers 10 bases. There are 16 residues in the CDR3. V shed 4 bases and J 4 bases; nucleotides not matched to a gene: 10. Germline values: CDR1 SGHDN, CDR2 FVKESK.

The V gene is TRBV19, the J gene TRBJ1-6; a weak D match, TRBD1 (5 bases). In germline, CDR1 is LNHDA, CDR2 SQIVND (reference sequence). This CDR3 has 18 amino acids. The germline V and J ends were trimmed by 4 bases and 7 bases, with 23 bases remaining between them. CDR3 residues: CASSTILKTGTRNSPLHF. For the CDR3, the DNA is TGTGCCAGTAGTACCATCCTAAAAACCGGGACGCGGAATTCACCCCTCCACTTT.

The V and J genes are TRBV5-1 and TRBJ2-2; 7 positions match TRBD1. This CDR3 comprises 15 residues. V gave up 2 bases and J gave up 1 base; unmatched junction bases: 2. The germline V gene has CDR1 SGHRS and CDR2 YFSETQ. The CDR3 protein is CASSFRTGNTGELFF. CDR3 nucleotides: TGCGCCAGCAGCTTTAGGACAGGGAACACCGGGGAGCTGTTTTTT.

In this sample, this clone turned up a few times. V usage is TRBV9 and J usage is TRBJ1-2, with D maybe TRBD1 (6 bases). Germline V CDR1 and CDR2: SGDLS, YYNGEE. The CDR3 sequence is 14 residues long. Between the trimmed V and J ends, which lost 4 bases and 2 bases, there was a span of 12 bases. CDR3 DNA sequence: TGTGCCAGCAGCCCAAACAGGGAGAACTATGGCTACACCTTC. Its protein product is CASSPNRENYGYTF.

V is TRBV18 and J is TRBJ2-5; D is perhaps TRBD2 (5 bases). Germline CDR1 KGHSH, CDR2 LQKENI. Trimming stripped 3 bases from V and 2 bases from J, with 7 bases between. The CDR3 sequence is 13 residues long. The CDR3 is CASSPRRQETQYF. CDR3 DNA: TGTGCCAGCTCACCGAGGAGGCAAGAGACCCAGTACTTC.

The V gene is TRBV6-1, the J gene TRBJ1-2; 9 bases line up with TRBD1. The CDR3 is 14 residues long. After removal of 6 bases from V and 3 bases from J, the junction contained 5 bases not matched to a gene. CDR1 and CDR2 from the germline V gene are MNHNS and SASEGT. CDR3 sequence: CASRGDREDYGYTF. The DNA for the CDR3 is TGTGCCAGCAGGGGGGACAGGGAGGACTATGGCTACACCTTC.

There are a few counts of this clone. The V call is TRBV6-1, the J call TRBJ1-2; no definite D call. Germline assignment: CDR1 MNHNS and CDR2 SASEGT. Trimming left V 2 bases short and J 4 bases short, with 11 bases between. The CDR3 covers 14 residues. CDR3 amino acids: CASSEPRAGYGYTF. The CDR3 DNA reads TGTGCCAGCAGTGAACCCCGGGCCGGCTATGGCTACACCTTC.